This T cell receptor beta chain appears in the sequencing data of a study of blood T cell repertoires in COVID-19. Study at large: COVID-19 samples from acute and convalescent phases originated in the United States, Italy and Spain. The analysed material was cDNA or gDNA that came from T cells, B-cell-depleted T cells, or PBMCs.

In the source study's methods: The assay estimated nucleated cells by amplifying reference gene primers. Sequencing was performed with immunoSEQ multiplex PCR; in TCRdb, only in-frame clones are kept and a portion is missing. D and trimming come from the DNA, and the V and J calls and clone size come from that table. The repertoire includes tens of thousands of clones, approximately 85% of them detected once, and 12% sits in the top ten. With V trimmed by 2 bases and J by 5 bases, 6 bases remained unmatched. CDR3 length: 15 residues. Germline CDR1 SGHRS, CDR2 YFSETQ. The source material was peripheral blood. This chain connects TRBV5-1 to TRBJ2-3, with 9 bases identical to TRBD1. This receptor was identified in a human donor in a cohort sampled during active COVID-19. CDR3 residues: CASSFNRGLEDTQYF. For the CDR3, the DNA is TGCGCCAGCAGCTTTAACAGGGGGCTGGAAGATACGCAGTATTTT.